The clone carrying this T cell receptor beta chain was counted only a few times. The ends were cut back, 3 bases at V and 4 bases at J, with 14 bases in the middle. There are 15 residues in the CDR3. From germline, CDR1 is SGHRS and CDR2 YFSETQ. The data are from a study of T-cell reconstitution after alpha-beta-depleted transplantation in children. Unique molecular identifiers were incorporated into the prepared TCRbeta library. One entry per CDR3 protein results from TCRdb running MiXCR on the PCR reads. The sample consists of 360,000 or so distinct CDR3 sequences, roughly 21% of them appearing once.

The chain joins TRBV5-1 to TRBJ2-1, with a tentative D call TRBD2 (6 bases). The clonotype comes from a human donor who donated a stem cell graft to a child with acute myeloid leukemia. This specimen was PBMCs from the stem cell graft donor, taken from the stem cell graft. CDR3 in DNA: TGCGCCAGCAGCTCCGCGGCGGGAAGTTACAATGAGCAGTTCTTC. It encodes CASSSAAGSYNEQFF.